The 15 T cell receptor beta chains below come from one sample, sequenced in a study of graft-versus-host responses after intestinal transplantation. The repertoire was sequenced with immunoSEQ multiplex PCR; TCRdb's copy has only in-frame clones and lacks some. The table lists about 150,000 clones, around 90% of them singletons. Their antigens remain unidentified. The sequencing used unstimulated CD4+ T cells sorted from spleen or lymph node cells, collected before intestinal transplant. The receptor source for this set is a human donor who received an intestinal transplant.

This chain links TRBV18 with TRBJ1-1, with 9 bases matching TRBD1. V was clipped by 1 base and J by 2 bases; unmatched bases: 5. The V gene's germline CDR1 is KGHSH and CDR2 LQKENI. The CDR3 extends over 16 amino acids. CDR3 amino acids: CASSPQTGGGNTEAFF. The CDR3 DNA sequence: TGTGCCAGCTCACCACAGACAGGGGGGGGAAACACTGAAGCTTTCTTT.

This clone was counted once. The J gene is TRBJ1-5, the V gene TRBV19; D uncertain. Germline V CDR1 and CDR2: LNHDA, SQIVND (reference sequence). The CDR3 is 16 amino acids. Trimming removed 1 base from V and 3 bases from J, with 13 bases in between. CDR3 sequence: CASSIANVRVNQPQHF. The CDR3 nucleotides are TGTGCCAGTAGTATAGCCAACGTTAGAGTCAATCAGCCCCAGCATTTT.

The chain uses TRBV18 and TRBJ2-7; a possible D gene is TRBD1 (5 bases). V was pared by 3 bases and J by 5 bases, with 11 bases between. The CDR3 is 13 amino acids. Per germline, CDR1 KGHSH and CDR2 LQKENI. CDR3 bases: TGTGCCAGCTCACCGAGGCAGGGCAACGAGCAGTACTTC. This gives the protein CASSPRQGNEQYF.

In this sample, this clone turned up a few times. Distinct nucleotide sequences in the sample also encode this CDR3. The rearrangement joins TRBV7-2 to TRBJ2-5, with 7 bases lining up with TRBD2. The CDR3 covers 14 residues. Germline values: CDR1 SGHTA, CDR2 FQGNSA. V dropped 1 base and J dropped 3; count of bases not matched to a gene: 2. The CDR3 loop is CASSLGLAEETQYF. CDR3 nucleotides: TGTGCCAGCAGCTTAGGGCTAGCGGAAGAGACCCAGTACTTC.

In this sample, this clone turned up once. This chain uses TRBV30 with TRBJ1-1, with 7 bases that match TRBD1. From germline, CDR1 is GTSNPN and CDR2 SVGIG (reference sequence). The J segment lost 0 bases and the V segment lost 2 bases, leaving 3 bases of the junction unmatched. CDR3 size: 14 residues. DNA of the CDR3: TGTGCCTGGAGTTTGGACAGGATGAACACTGAAGCTTTCTTT. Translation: CAWSLDRMNTEAFF.

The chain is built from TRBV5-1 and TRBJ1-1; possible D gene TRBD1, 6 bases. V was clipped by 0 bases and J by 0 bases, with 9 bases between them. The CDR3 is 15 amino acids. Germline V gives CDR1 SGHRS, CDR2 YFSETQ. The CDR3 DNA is TGCGCCAGCAGCTTGGATACAGGGATGAACACTGAAGCTTTCTTT. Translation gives CASSLDTGMNTEAFF.

The CDR3 here is CASSLGTWTDTQYF. The CDR3 nucleotides are TGTGCCAGCAGCTTAGGCACGTGGACAGATACGCAGTATTTT. The gene calls are TRBV7-3 and TRBJ2-3; the D is unclear. This CDR3 spans 14 amino acids. V was cut by 2 bases and J by 3 bases, with 9 bases left in between. Germline CDR1 is SGHTA and CDR2 is FQGTGA. Combining the CDR3 with reference TRBV7-3 and TRBJ2-3 gives the whole variable domain GAGVSQTPSNKVTEKGKYVELRCDPISGHTALYWYRQSLGQGPEFLIYFQGTGAADDSGLPNDRFFAVRPEGSVSTLKIQRTERGDSAVYLCASSLGTWTDTQYFGPGTRLTVL.

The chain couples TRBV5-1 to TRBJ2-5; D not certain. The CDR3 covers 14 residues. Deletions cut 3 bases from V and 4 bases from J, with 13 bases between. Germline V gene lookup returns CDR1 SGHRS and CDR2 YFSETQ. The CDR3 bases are TGCGCCAGCAGCTCTGGCGCTCTTATAGAGACCCAGTACTTC. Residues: CASSSGALIETQYF.

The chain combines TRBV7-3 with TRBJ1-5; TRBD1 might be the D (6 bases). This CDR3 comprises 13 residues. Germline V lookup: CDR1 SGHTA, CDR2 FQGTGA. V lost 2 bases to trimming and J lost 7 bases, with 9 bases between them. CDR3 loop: CASSLWGGQPQHF. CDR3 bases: TGTGCCAGCAGCTTATGGGGGGGCCAGCCCCAGCATTTT.

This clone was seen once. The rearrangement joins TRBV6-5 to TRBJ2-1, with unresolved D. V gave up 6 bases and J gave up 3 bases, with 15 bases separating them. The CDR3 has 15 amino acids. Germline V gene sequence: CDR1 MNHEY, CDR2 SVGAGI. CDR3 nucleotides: TGTGCCAGCAGCCTCAGAAGGAAAAACTACAATGAGCAGTTCTTC. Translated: CASSLRRKNYNEQFF.

The CDR3 sequence: CASSSGQRDQPQHF. For the CDR3, the DNA is TGTGCCAGCAGTTCGGGACAGAGGGATCAGCCCCAGCATTTT. V and J are TRBV28 and TRBJ1-5; TRBD1 matches 7 bases. The CDR3 covers 14 residues. Germline CDR1 is MDHEN and CDR2 is SYDVKM. V trimming: 4 bases; J trimming: 5 bases; junction bases outside the gene matches: 5. Supplemented by reference TRBV28 and TRBJ1-5, the full variable domain reads DVKVTQSSRYLVKRTGEKVFLECVQDMDHENMFWYRQDPGLGLRLIYFSYDVKMKEKGDIPEGYSVSREKKERFSLILESASTNQTSMYLCASSSGQRDQPQHFGDGTRLSIL.

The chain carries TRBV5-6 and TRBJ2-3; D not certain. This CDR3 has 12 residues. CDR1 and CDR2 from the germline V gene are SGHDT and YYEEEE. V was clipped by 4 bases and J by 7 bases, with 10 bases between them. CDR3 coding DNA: TGTGCCAGCAGCGGTGACTTGAATACGCAGTATTTT. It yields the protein CASSGDLNTQYF.

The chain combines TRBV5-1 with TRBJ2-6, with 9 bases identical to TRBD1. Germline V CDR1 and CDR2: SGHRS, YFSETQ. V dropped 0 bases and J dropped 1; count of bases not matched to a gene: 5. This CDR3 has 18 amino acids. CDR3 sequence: CASSLAGQGSSGANVLTF. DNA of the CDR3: TGCGCCAGCAGCTTGGCGGGACAGGGTTCTTCTGGGGCCAACGTCCTGACTTTC.

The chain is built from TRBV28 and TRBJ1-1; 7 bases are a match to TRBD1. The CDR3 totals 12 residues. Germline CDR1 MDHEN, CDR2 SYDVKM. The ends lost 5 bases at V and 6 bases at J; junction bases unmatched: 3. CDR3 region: CASSPTGPEAFF. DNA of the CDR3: TGTGCCAGCAGTCCGACAGGGCCTGAAGCTTTCTTT.

CDR3 sequence (DNA): TGTGCCAGTACCTCCTCCGGGGTAACCTTCTCCTACAATGAGCAGTTCTTC. It specifies CASTSSGVTFSYNEQFF. This rearrangement joins TRBV19 to TRBJ2-1; perhaps TRBD2 as D (5 bases). From germline, CDR1 is LNHDA and CDR2 SQIVND (reference sequence). CDR3 length: 17 amino acids. V lost 7 bases and J lost 0, with 19 bases in between.